This entry lists 6 T cell receptor beta chains sequenced from one sample in a study of T cells expressing NK-cell markers. TCRdb derives one entry per CDR3 protein from the 5' RACE reads, leaving out DNA. This listing includes more than 400,000 distinct CDR3 sequences. Source material: blood T cells: a sorted CD56 or NKG2C T cell subset, CD4+ or CD8+ T cells, or bulk PBMC T cells (not recorded which). All receptors come from a woman aged 18-70 years in good health.

CDR3 sequence: CASSSTGSYYNEQFF. The rearrangement joins TRBV11-3 to TRBJ2-1; TCRdb lists TRBD1, though no DNA is available to test this call. The CDR3 is 15 residues long. The germline V gene has CDR1 SGHNT and CDR2 YENEEA. Variable domain in full (rest from reference TRBV11-3 and TRBJ2-1): EAGVVQSPRYKIIEKKQPVAFWCNPISGHNTLYWYLQNLGQGPELLIRYENEEAVDDSQLPKDRFSAERLKGVDSTLKIQPAELGDSAVYLCASSSTGSYYNEQFFGPGTRLTVL.

The CDR3 sequence: CATSDWAQETDTQYF. V usage is TRBV24-1 and J usage is TRBJ2-3; there is no DNA to check the TCRdb D call of TRBD2. Per the germline V gene, CDR1 is KGHDR and CDR2 is SFDVKD. The CDR3 runs 15 residues.

J is TRBJ1-1 and V is TRBV20-1; checking the TCRdb D call of TRBD1 is not possible without DNA. CDR3 length equals 13 residues. Germline V gene sequence: CDR1 DFQATT, CDR2 SNEGSKA (reference sequence). The CDR3 loop reads CSARDTGNTEAFF.

The V gene is TRBV10-3, the J gene TRBJ2-3; without DNA, the TCRdb call of TRBD2 cannot be checked. CDR3 size: 14 residues. Germline lookup yields CDR1 ENHRY and CDR2 SYGVKD. CDR3 amino acids: CAIRAGGWADTQYF.

The CDR3 is CSATVTSGSTDTQYF. This chain joins TRBV20-1 and TRBJ2-3; the TCRdb D gene call, TRBD2, has no DNA to confirm it. Germline V gene lookup returns CDR1 DFQATT and CDR2 SNEGSKA (reference sequence). The CDR3 is made up of 15 amino acids.

The chain's CDR3 is CASEGGGSSYEQYF. This chain links TRBV6-2 or TRBV6-3 with TRBJ2-7; absent DNA, TCRdb's TRBD1 call cannot be checked. The CDR3 loop spans 14 amino acids. Looked up from germline, CDR1 is MNHEY and CDR2 is SVGEGT.